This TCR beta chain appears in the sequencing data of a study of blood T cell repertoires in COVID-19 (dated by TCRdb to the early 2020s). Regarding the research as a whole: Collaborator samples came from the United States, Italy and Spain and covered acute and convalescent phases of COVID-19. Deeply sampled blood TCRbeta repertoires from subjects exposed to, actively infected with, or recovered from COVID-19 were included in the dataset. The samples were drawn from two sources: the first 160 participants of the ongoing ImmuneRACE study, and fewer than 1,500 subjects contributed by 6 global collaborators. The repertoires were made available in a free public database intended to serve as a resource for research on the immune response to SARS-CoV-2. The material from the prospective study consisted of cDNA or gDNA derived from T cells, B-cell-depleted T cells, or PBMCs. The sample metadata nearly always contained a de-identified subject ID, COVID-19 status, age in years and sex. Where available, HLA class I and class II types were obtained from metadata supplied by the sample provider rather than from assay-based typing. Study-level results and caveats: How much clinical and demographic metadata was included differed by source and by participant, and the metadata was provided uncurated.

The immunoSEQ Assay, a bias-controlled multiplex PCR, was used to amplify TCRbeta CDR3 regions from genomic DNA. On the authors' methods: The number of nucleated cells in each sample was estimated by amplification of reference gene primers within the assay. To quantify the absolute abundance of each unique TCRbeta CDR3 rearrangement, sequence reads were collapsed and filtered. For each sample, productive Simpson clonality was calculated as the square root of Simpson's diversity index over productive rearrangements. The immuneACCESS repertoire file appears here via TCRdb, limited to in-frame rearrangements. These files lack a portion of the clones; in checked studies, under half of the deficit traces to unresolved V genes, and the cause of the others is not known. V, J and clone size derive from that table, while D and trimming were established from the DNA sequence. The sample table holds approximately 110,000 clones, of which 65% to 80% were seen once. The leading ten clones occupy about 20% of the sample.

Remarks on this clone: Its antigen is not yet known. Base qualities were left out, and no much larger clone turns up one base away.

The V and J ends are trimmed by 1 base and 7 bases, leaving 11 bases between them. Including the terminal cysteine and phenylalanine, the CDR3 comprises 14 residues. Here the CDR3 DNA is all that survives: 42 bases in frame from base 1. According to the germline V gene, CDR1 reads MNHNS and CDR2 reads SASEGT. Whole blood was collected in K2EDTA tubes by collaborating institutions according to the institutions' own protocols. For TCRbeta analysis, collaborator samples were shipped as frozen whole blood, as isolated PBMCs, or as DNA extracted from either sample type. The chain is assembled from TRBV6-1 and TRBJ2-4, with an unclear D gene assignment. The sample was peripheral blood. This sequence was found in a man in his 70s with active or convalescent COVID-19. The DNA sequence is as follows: TGTGCCAGCAGTGAAGGGCCAGTACCCAACATTCAGTACTTC. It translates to CASSEGPVPNIQYF.